This T cell receptor beta chain was retrieved from a study of spatial heterogeneity in lung cancer. Across the whole study: The cohort: approximately 66 early-stage, untreated non-small cell lung cancer patients. Those follow-up PBMC samples that were available underwent sequencing, at a median interval of approximately 22 months following resection. On average, each unique TCR and UMI combination appeared more than ten times in raw reads. Whole-study findings and limits: Ubiquitous expanded tumor TCRs surfaced in blood more at resection than they did at follow-up.

TCRdb processed the 5' RACE reads anew with MiXCR; each CDR3 protein has one entry. The sample contains around 110,000 distinct CDR3 sequences, less than 15% of which appear only once. For this clonotype: Its specificity is unknown.

Time point indicated: blood at routine non-recurrence follow-up after resection. Extraction of whole RNA from tumor, nontumor lung or frozen PBMC preceded unsorted sequencing. V lost 7 bases, J lost 8 bases, and 20 bases lay in between. This CDR3 has 14 residues. The sample here was PBMCs, taken at follow-up. The rearrangement links TRBV12-3 or TRBV12-4 to TRBJ1-2; D not resolved. The origin of this receptor is a male donor with early-stage non-small cell lung cancer. CDR3 in amino acids: CASTTLGEGPGYTF. The CDR3 DNA sequence: TGTGCCAGCACTACCCTGGGCGAAGGACCCGGCTACACCTTC.